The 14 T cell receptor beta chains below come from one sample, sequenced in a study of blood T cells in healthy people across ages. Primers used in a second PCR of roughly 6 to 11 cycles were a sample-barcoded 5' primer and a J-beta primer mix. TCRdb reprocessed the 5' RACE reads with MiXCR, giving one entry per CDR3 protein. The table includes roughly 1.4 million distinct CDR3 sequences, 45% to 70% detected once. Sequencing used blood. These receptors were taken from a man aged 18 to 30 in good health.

The CDR3 DNA reads as TGTGCCAGCAGCTTACGATCAGGGGAATTATACAGCAATCAGCCCCAGCATTTT. Its translation: CASSLRSGELYSNQPQHF. This rearrangement joins TRBV7-2 to TRBJ1-5, with D possibly TRBD1 on 6 matching bases. V lost 2 bases to trimming and J lost 1 base, with 18 bases between them. In germline, CDR1 is SGHTA, CDR2 FQGNSA. The CDR3 is 18 residues long.

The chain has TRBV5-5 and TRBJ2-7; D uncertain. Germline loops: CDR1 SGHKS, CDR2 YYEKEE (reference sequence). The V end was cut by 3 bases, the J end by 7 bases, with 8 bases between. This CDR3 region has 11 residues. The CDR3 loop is CASSSAWEQYF. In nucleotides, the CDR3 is TGTGCCAGCAGCTCTGCATGGGAGCAGTACTTC.

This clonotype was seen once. The CDR3, as DNA: TGTGCCACCAGTGATCGTGGGCCCGGACATCAGCCCCAGCATTTT. This gives the protein CATSDRGPGHQPQHF. The J gene is TRBJ1-5, the V gene TRBV24-1, with no clear D. CDR1 and CDR2 (germline): KGHDR, SFDVKD. V was clipped by 3 bases and J by 5 bases, with 13 bases between them. This CDR3 spans 15 amino acids.

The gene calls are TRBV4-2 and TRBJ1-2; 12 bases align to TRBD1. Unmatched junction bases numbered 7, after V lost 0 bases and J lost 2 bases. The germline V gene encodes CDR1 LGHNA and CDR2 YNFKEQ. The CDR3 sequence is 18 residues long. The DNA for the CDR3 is TGTGCCAGCAGCCAAGAAGGGACAGGGGGCGGACGGAACTATGGCTACACCTTC. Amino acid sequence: CASSQEGTGGGRNYGYTF.

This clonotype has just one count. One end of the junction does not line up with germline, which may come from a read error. In nucleotides, the CDR3 is TGCGCCAGCAGCCTCCCGCCGGGCACTGAAACTTTCTTT. Translated, it gives CASSLPPGTETFF. The chain employs TRBV4-1 and TRBJ1-1, with unresolved D. This CDR3 is built from 13 residues. Germline CDR1 is MGHRA and CDR2 is YSYEKL.

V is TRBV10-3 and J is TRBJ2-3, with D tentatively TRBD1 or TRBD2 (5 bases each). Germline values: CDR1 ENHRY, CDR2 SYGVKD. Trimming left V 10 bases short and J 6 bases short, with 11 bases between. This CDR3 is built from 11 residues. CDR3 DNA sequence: TGTGCCAGCAGGGACGCGGATACGCAGTATTTT. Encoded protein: CASRDADTQYF.

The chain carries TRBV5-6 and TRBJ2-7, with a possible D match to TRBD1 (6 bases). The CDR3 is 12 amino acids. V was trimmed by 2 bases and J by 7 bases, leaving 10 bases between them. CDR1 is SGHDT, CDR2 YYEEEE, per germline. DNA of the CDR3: TGTGCCAGCAGCTTACAGGGCCCAGAGCAGTACTTC. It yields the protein CASSLQGPEQYF.

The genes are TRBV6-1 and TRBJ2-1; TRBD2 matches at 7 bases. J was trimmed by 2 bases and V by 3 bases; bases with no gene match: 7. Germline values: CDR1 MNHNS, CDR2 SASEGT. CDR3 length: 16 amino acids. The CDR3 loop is CASSEFEGGAYNEQFF. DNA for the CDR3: TGTGCCAGCAGTGAGTTTGAGGGAGGGGCCTACAATGAGCAGTTCTTC.

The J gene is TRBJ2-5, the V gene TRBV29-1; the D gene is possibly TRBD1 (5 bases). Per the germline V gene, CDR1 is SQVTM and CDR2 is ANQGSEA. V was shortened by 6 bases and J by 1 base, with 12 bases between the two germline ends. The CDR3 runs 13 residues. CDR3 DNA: TGCAGCGTCGGACAATACGTCCAAGAGACCCAGTACTTC. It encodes CSVGQYVQETQYF.

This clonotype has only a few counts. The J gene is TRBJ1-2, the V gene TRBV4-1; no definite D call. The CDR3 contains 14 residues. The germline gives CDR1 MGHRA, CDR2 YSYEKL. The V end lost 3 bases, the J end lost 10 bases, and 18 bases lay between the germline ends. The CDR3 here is CASSQSGRVDNYTF. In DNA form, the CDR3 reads TGCGCCAGCAGCCAGTCCGGGCGGGTCGACAACTACACCTTC.

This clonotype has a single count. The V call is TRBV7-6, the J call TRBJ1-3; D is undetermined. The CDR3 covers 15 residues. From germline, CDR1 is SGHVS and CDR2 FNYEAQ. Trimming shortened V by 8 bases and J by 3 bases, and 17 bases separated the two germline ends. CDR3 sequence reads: CASVQVGTFGNTIYF. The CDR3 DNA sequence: TGTGCCAGCGTTCAGGTCGGAACCTTTGGAAACACCATATATTTT.

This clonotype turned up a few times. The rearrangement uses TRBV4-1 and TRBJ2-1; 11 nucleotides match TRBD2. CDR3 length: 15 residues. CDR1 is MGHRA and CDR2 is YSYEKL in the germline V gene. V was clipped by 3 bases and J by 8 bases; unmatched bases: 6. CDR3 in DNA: TGCGCCAGCAGCCACCTAGCGGGGGGACAAGATGAGCAGTTCTTC. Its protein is CASSHLAGGQDEQFF.

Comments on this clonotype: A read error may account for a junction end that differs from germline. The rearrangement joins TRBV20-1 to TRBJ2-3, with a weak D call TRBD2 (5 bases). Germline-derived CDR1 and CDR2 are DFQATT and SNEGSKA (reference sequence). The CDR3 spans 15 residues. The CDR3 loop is CSASLPAGPRDTRYF. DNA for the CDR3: TGCAGTGCTAGTCTCCCGGCGGGTCCTAGAGATACGCGGTATTTT.

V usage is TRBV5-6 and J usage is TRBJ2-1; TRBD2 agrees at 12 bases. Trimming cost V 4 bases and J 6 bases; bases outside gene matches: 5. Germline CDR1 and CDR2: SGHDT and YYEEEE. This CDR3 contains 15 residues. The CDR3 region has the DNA TGTGCCAGCAGCGGGGGACTAGCGGGCCCCAATGAGCAGTTCTTC. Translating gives CASSGGLAGPNEQFF.